A selection of T cell receptor beta chains follows, all from one sample in a study of shared clonotypes between healthy human individuals. Assay: immunoSEQ multiplex PCR; the TCRdb copy retains only in-frame clones and omits some. The top ten clones hold around 1.1% of a sample with some 2.1 million clones, about 95% of them seen once. Sample: naive CD8+ T cells sorted from blood. The receptor set was obtained from a man aged 18 to 30 in good health. CDR3s include the opening cysteine and the closing phenylalanine or tryptophan. A D gene is named only where the DNA matches it firmly. Clone sizes are given selectively: once, few, many, or a class where the clone is expanded.

clone size,D gene,J gene,V gene,CDR3 protein,CDR3 DNA
-,-,TRBJ2-5,TRBV7-9,CASSQTTAETQYF,TGTGCCAGCAGCCAGACTACTGCTGAGACCCAGTACTTC
-,-,TRBJ2-1,TRBV7-3,CASSLEGGNEQFF,TGTGCCAGCAGCTTGGAAGGGGGGAATGAGCAGTTCTTC
-,-,TRBJ1-4,TRBV23-1,CASSQYQGHSTNEKLFF,TGCGCCAGCAGTCAGTACCAGGGACACTCAACTAATGAAAAACTGTTTTTT
-,-,TRBJ1-2,TRBV6-5,CASSPDGNYGYTF,TGTGCCAGCAGCCCCGACGGAAACTATGGCTACACCTTC
-,-,TRBJ2-4,TRBV4-1,CASSPLVRGSIQYF,TGCGCCAGCAGCCCCCTTGTTAGGGGTTCCATTCAGTACTTC
-,-,TRBJ1-1,TRBV5-6,CASSLTGFEAFF,TGTGCCAGCAGCTTGACAGGGTTTGAAGCTTTCTTT
once,-,TRBJ2-1,TRBV12-5,CASAAGDVWVNEQFF,TGTGCTAGTGCAGCTGGGGATGTGTGGGTCAATGAGCAGTTCTTC
-,-,TRBJ1-1,TRBV9,CASSVFGGNTEAFF,TGTGCCAGCAGCGTATTTGGGGGAAACACTGAAGCTTTCTTT
-,-,TRBJ2-7,TRBV12-2,CASRLSYGQGGHYEQYF,TGTGCAAGTCGCTTAAGCTACGGACAGGGAGGCCACTACGAGCAGTACTTC
-,-,TRBJ2-1,TRBV29-1,CSVEDPAGRGSYNEQFF,TGCAGCGTTGAAGATCCAGCGGGCCGAGGCTCCTACAATGAGCAGTTCTTC
-,-,TRBJ1-1,TRBV2,CARDRFENTEAFF,TGTGCCAGAGACAGGTTCGAGAACACTGAAGCTTTCTTT
-,-,TRBJ1-2,TRBV19,CASSDTGGRGYTF,TGTGCCAGTAGCGATACCGGGGGCAGGGGCTACACCTTC
-,-,TRBJ2-5,TRBV7-9,CASSPDGEETQYF,TGTGCCAGCAGCCCAGACGGGGAGGAGACCCAGTACTTC
-,-,TRBJ2-3,TRBV18,CASSPFSEDTQYF,TGTGCCAGCTCACCTTTTTCCGAGGATACGCAGTATTTT
-,-,TRBJ2-7,TRBV7-2,CASSWDNYEQYF,TGTGCCAGCAGCTGGGACAACTACGAGCAGTACTTC
-,TRBD1,TRBJ2-7,TRBV6-5,CASSYQYRGYEQYF,TGTGCCAGCAGTTATCAGTACAGGGGTTACGAGCAGTACTTC
-,-,TRBJ1-1,TRBV28,CASSLRGSSWAFF,TGTGCCAGCAGTTTAAGGGGCTCTAGCTGGGCTTTCTTT
-,-,TRBJ2-2,TRBV30,CAWEPAEPSTGELFF,TGTGCCTGGGAGCCGGCTGAACCGAGCACCGGGGAGCTGTTTTTT
-,-,TRBJ1-5,TRBV19,CASWTVAGNQPQHF,TGTGCCAGTTGGACAGTTGCCGGCAATCAGCCCCAGCATTTT
-,-,TRBJ2-2,TRBV6-1,CTSSEVVPRIGEGTQRNTGELFF,TGTACCAGCAGTGAAGTGGTTCCCCGGATCGGCGAGGGGACCCAAAGGAACACCGGGGAGCTGTTTTTT
-,TRBD1,TRBJ1-1,TRBV7-2,CASSPWTGGGSEAFF,TGTGCCAGCAGCCCTTGGACAGGGGGCGGGAGTGAAGCTTTCTTT
-,-,TRBJ2-7,TRBV9,CASSVGDQTPDYEQYF,TGTGCCAGCAGCGTAGGAGACCAAACACCAGACTACGAGCAGTACTTC
once,-,TRBJ2-2,TRBV27,CASSPSWGPSTGELFF,TGTGCCAGCAGCCCATCGTGGGGACCGAGCACCGGGGAGCTGTTTTTT
once,TRBD2,TRBJ2-2,TRBV4-3,CASSPRLAGVLGELFF,TGCGCCAGCAGCCCCCGACTAGCGGGAGTGCTCGGGGAGCTGTTTTTT
-,-,TRBJ1-5,TRBV6-5,CASTQGLNQPQHF,TGTGCCAGCACCCAGGGGTTAAATCAGCCCCAGCATTTT
-,-,TRBJ2-7,TRBV30,CAWSVVQGGSYEQYF,TGTGCCTGGAGTGTAGTGCAGGGCGGGTCCTACGAGCAGTACTTC
-,-,TRBJ2-7,TRBV4-3,CASSQVRQDPSYEQYF,TGCGCCAGCAGCCAAGTGCGACAGGATCCTTCCTACGAGCAGTACTTC
-,-,TRBJ1-2,TRBV29-1,CSATGLLGYTF,TGCAGCGCCACAGGGCTCCTTGGCTACACCTTC
-,-,TRBJ1-3,TRBV28,CASSFRGVGNTIYF,TGTGCCAGCAGTTTTAGGGGGGTCGGAAACACCATATATTTT
-,-,TRBJ1-3,TRBV30,CAPRDRQSGNTIYF,TGTGCCCCGCGAGACAGGCAATCTGGAAACACCATATATTTT
-,-,TRBJ1-2,TRBV7-9,CASSLGLGTLYGYTF,TGTGCCAGCAGCCTGGGGTTGGGGACGCTCTATGGCTACACCTTC
-,-,TRBJ2-5,TRBV19,CASSIAVRETQYF,TGTGCCAGTAGTATAGCAGTCCGGGAGACCCAGTACTTC
-,-,TRBJ1-5,TRBV4-1,CASSQDSGSNQPQHF,TGCGCCAGCAGCCAAGATTCAGGAAGCAATCAGCCCCAGCATTTT
-,-,TRBJ2-2,TRBV15,CATSGLLLPGELFF,TGTGCCACCAGCGGACTCCTCTTACCCGGGGAGCTGTTTTTT
-,-,TRBJ2-4,TRBV7-9,CASSLAPGALNIQYF,TGTGCCAGCAGCTTAGCACCAGGGGCCTTAAACATTCAGTACTTC
once,-,TRBJ2-5,TRBV7-3,CASSLIGGETQYF,TGTGCCAGCAGCTTAATCGGCGGGGAGACCCAGTACTTC
-,-,TRBJ1-5,TRBV6-5,CASSMAFNQPQHF,TGTGCCAGCAGCATGGCGTTTAATCAGCCCCAGCATTTT
once,TRBD2,TRBJ2-3,TRBV5-5,CASSPTSRRTDTQYF,TGTGCCAGCAGCCCGACTAGCCGACGCACAGATACGCAGTATTTT
-,-,TRBJ2-7,TRBV27,CASSLSYGTPYEQYF,TGTGCCAGCAGTTTATCGTATGGAACCCCCTACGAGCAGTACTTC
-,TRBD2,TRBJ2-3,TRBV9,CASSAPSGTSGITDTQYF,TGTGCCAGCAGCGCCCCCAGTGGGACTAGCGGTATCACAGATACGCAGTATTTT
-,-,TRBJ1-1,TRBV19,CASSIDWGGDTEAFF,TGTGCCAGTAGTATAGACTGGGGTGGGGACACTGAAGCTTTCTTT
-,-,TRBJ2-5,TRBV19,CASSMGLGRETQYF,TGTGCCAGTAGTATGGGGCTGGGGCGGGAGACCCAGTACTTC
-,-,TRBJ1-1,TRBV27,CASSLGQGKSLNTEAFF,TGTGCCAGCAGTTTAGGGCAGGGTAAGTCCTTGAACACTGAAGCTTTCTTT
-,-,TRBJ2-3,TRBV5-1,CASSLAESGRTDTQYF,TGCGCCAGCAGCTTGGCCGAGAGCGGCCGCACAGATACGCAGTATTTT
-,TRBD2,TRBJ2-3,TRBV30,CAWSASGGDTQYF,TGTGCCTGGAGTGCTAGCGGGGGGGATACGCAGTATTTT
-,-,TRBJ1-2,TRBV11-2,CASSFRGLDYGYTF,TGTGCCAGCAGCTTCCGCGGGTTGGACTATGGCTACACCTTC
-,TRBD2,TRBJ2-1,TRBV4-1,CASSQSPPDAAGVNEQFF,TGCGCCAGCAGCCAAAGCCCGCCTGATGCAGCGGGAGTAAATGAGCAGTTCTTC
-,-,TRBJ1-4,TRBV11-2,CASSLWGRTNEKLFF,TGTGCCAGCAGCCTGTGGGGGAGAACTAATGAAAAACTGTTTTTT
-,-,TRBJ2-1,TRBV7-2,CASSFTGGSYNEQFF,TGTGCCAGCAGCTTCACAGGAGGGTCCTACAATGAGCAGTTCTTC
-,-,TRBJ1-2,TRBV19,CATQSSYGYTF,TGTGCCACCCAGAGTTCCTATGGCTACACCTTC
once,-,TRBJ2-2,TRBV6-5,CASSAVSNTGELFF,TGTGCCAGCAGCGCGGTGTCTAACACCGGGGAGCTGTTTTTT
once,-,TRBJ2-1,TRBV2,CASNVGPSGEQFF,TGTGCCAGCAATGTTGGACCCTCAGGTGAGCAGTTCTTC
-,-,TRBJ1-1,TRBV6-1,CASSPSTLSTEAFF,TGTGCCAGCAGCCCGTCCACACTGAGCACTGAAGCTTTCTTT
few,-,TRBJ2-7,TRBV27,CASSFGVGEQYF,TGTGCCAGCAGTTTCGGGGTCGGGGAGCAGTACTTC
-,-,TRBJ1-2,TRBV27,CASSLGTGLDGYTF,TGTGCCAGCAGTTTAGGGACGGGGCTCGATGGCTACACCTTC
-,-,TRBJ1-1,TRBV6-6,CASSYSWGTEAFF,TGTGCCAGCAGTTACTCGTGGGGCACTGAAGCTTTCTTT
-,-,TRBJ2-7,TRBV9,CASSVGSGIHEQYF,TGTGCCAGCAGCGTAGGCTCGGGGATCCACGAGCAGTACTTC